Given below is one TCR beta chain in context. These data belong to a study of shared clonotypes between healthy human individuals. Sequencing used immunoSEQ multiplex PCR; TCRdb keeps in-frame clones, though not all of them. This sample has more than 2 million clones; over 85% occur once, and the top ten carry approximately 1.7%. Naive CD8 cells lacked CD45RO, underwent positive selection for CCR7 and left out terminally differentiated effector memory CD45RA+ cells. All of the donors resided in Nashville, Tennessee, and each was a Caucasian adult. The receptor comes from a man aged 18 to 29 in good health. Some clones in this sample may be carry-over from other donors' samples. Material for sequencing was naive CD8+ T cells from PBMCs.

The CDR3 sequence: CASSVGQDEKLFF. The CDR3 bases are TGTGCCAGCAGCGTAGGTCAAGACGAAAAACTGTTTTTT. The chain links TRBV9 to TRBJ1-4; no reliable D call. There are 13 residues in the CDR3. Germline lookup yields CDR1 SGDLS and CDR2 YYNGEE. V lost 0 bases to trimming and J lost 8 bases, with 8 bases between them.